The source of this T cell receptor (beta chain) is a study of cytomegalovirus exposure and HLA in healthy donors. In this sample, this clone turned up once. Its antigen is still unknown. Sequence at one end of the junction differs from germline and may be a read error. The CDR3 loop spans 13 amino acids. Looked up from germline, CDR1 is SGHTA and CDR2 is FQGNSA. The PCR was carried out with 60 Vbeta primers and 13 Jbeta primers. TCRdb's table, derived via immunoSEQ multiplex PCR, lists solely in-frame clones and lacks some. The top ten clones hold under 8.5% of a sample with some 130,000 clones, 85% to 90% of them seen once. The study, taken as a whole, reports: It has been reported that TCR beta sequences accurately predicted the HLA-A and HLA-B alleles of most subjects.

The rearrangement uses TRBV7-2 and TRBJ2-7; D not certain. Material: PBMCs. This TCR was sampled from a woman aged 25 to 45 in good health and CMV-seropositive. In DNA form, the CDR3 reads TGTGCCAACAGCTTCGCACCCTCAGGCGAGCAGTACTTC. It is translated as CANSFAPSGEQYF.